The present entry profiles one TCR beta chain with its context. Trimming left V 6 bases short and J 10 bases short, with 12 bases between. The V gene's germline CDR1 is KGHDR and CDR2 SFDVKD. CDR3 size: 12 residues. The data were obtained in a study of CD8 T cells in Susac syndrome. The multiple sclerosis controls were treatment-naive patients affected by stable or active relapsing-remitting disease. After extraction with the RNeasy kit, roughly 0.5 to 1 ug of the RNA was reverse transcribed using random hexamers. Across 54 Vbeta and 13 Jbeta, TCR beta CDR3 was amplified with immunoSEQ multiplex PCR. TCRdb ran MiXCR on the immunoSEQ multiplex PCR reads and lists one entry per CDR3 protein. The sample holds a few hundred thousand distinct CDR3 sequences; around 95% are singletons and the top ten take 0.085% to 0.1%.

The clonotype originates from a human donor with multiple sclerosis. The V call is TRBV24-1, the J call TRBJ2-1, with D unresolved. Specimen: CD4+ T cells from PBMCs. The CDR3 nucleotides read TGTGCCACCAGTCACATAGGCTTGGAGCAGTTCTTC. Its protein is CATSHIGLEQFF.